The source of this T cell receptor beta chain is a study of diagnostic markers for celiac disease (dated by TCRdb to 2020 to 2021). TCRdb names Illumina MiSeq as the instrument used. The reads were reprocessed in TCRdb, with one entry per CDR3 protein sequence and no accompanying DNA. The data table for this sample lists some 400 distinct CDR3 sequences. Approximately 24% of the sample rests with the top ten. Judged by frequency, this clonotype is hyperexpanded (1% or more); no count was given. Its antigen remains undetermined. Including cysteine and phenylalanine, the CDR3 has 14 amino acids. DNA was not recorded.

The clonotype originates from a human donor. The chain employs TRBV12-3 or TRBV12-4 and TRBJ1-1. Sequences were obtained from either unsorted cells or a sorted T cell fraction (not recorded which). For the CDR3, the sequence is CASSSFSGSTEAFF.